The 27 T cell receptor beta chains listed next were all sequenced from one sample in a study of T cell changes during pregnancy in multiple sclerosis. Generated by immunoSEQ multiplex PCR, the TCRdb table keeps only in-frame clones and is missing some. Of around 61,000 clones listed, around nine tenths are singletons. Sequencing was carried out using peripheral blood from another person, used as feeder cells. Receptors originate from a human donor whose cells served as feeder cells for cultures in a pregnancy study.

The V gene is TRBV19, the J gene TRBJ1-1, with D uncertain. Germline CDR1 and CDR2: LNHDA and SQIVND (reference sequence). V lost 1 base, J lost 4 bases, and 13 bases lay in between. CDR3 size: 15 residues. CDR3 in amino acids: CASSIGRGIGTEAFF. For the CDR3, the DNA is TGTGCCAGTAGTATAGGTCGAGGGATCGGCACTGAAGCTTTCTTT.

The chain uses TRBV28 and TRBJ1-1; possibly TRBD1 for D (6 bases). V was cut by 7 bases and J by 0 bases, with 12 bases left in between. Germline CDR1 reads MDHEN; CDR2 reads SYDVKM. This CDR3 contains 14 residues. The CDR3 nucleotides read TGTGCCAGCAACGTACAGGGATTGAACACTGAAGCTTTCTTT. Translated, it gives CASNVQGLNTEAFF. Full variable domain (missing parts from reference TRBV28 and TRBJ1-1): DVKVTQSSRYLVKRTGEKVFLECVQDMDHENMFWYRQDPGLGLRLIYFSYDVKMKEKGDIPEGYSVSREKKERFSLILESASTNQTSMYLCASNVQGLNTEAFFGQGTRLTVV.

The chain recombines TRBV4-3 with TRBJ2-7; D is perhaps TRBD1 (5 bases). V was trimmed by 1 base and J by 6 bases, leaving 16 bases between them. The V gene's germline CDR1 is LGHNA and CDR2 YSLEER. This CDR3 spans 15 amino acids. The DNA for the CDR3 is TGCGCCAGCAGCCAAGCACAGGCCAGAGTTGGCGAGCAGTACTTC. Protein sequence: CASSQAQARVGEQYF.

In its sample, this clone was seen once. The CDR3 sequence is CASSPQGPYGYTF. DNA for the CDR3: TGCGCCAGCAGTCCCCAGGGCCCCTATGGCTACACCTTC. This chain uses TRBV4-3 with TRBJ1-2; perhaps TRBD1 as D (5 bases). V shed 6 bases and J shed 4 bases, with 12 bases lying between them. Germline CDR1 LGHNA, CDR2 YSLEER. The CDR3 has 13 residues.

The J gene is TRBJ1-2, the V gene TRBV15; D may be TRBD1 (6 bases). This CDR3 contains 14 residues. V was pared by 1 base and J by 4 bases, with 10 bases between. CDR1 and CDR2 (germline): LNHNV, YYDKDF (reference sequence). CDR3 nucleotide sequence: TGTGCCACCAGCAGAGGGAGGGGGAGCTATGGCTACACCTTC. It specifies CATSRGRGSYGYTF.

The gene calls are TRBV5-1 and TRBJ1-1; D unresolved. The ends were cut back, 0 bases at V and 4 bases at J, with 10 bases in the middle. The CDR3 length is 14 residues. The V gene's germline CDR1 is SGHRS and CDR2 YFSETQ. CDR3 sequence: CASSLAGGSTEAFF. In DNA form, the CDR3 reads TGCGCCAGCAGCTTGGCGGGAGGGAGCACTGAAGCTTTCTTT.

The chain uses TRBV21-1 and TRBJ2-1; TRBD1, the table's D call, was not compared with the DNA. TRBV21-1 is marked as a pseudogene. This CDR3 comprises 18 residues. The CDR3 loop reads CASSKEVPRGTKYNEQFF. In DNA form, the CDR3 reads TGTGCCAGCAGCAAAGAGGTGCCTCGTGGGACAAAATACAATGAGCAGTTCTTC.

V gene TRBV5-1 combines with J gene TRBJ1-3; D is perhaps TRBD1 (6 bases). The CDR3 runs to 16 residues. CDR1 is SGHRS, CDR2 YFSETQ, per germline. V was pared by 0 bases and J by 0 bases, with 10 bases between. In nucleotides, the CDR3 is TGCGCCAGCAGCTTGGGGCAGGGGTCCTCTGGAAACACCATATATTTT. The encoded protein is CASSLGQGSSGNTIYF.

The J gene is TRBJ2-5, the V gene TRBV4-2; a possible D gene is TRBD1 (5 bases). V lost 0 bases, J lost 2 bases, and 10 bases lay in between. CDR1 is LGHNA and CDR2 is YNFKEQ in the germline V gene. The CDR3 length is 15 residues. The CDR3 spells CASSQDRTQQETQYF. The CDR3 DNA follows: TGTGCCAGCAGCCAAGACAGGACACAGCAAGAGACCCAGTACTTC.

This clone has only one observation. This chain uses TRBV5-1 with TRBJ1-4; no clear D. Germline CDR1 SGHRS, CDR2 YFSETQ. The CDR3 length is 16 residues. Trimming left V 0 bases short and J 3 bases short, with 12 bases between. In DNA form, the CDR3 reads TGCGCCAGCAGCTTGGGGCCAGAAGGCCCTAATGAAAAACTGTTTTTT. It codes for CASSLGPEGPNEKLFF.

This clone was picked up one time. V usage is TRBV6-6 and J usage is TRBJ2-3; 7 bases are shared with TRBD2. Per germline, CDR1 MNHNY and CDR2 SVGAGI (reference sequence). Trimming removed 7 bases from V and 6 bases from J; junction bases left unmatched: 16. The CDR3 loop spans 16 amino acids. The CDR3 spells CASTGRRATSLDTQYF. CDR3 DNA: TGTGCCAGCACCGGGAGGAGGGCGACCTCCCTGGATACGCAGTATTTT.

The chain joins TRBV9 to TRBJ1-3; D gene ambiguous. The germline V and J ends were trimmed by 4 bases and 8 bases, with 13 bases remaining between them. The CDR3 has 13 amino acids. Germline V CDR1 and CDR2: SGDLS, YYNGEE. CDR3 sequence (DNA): TGTGCCAGCAGCCCGAAGGCAGAAGACACCATATATTTT. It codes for CASSPKAEDTIYF.

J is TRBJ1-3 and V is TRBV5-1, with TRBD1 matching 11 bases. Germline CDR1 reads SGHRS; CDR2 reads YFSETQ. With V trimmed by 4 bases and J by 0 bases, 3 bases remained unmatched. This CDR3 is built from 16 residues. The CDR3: CASSPGTGGSGNTIYF. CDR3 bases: TGCGCCAGCAGCCCTGGGACAGGGGGCTCTGGAAACACCATATATTTT.

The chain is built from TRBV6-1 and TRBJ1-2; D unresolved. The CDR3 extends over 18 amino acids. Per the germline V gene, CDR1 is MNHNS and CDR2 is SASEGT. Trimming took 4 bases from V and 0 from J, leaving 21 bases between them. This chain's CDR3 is CASSAAAGAVYPNYGYTF. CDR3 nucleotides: TGTGCCAGCAGTGCCGCGGCGGGCGCCGTTTACCCTAACTATGGCTACACCTTC.

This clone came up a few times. The CDR3 is CASSFPSPYEQYF. In DNA, the CDR3 is TGCGCCAGCAGCTTTCCCTCGCCCTACGAGCAGTACTTC. The chain links TRBV5-1 to TRBJ2-7; no reliable D call. The length of the CDR3 is 13 residues. Germline CDR1 SGHRS, CDR2 YFSETQ. Between the trimmed V and J ends, which lost 2 bases and 2 bases, there was a span of 8 bases.

The CDR3 sequence: CASSWGTGNTIYF. The CDR3 DNA sequence: TGCGCCAGCAGTTGGGGTACTGGAAACACCATATATTTT. This sequence joins TRBV23-1 and TRBJ1-3, with D unresolved. TRBV23-1 is annotated as an ORF whose role is uncertain. The CDR3 is 13 residues long. The ends were cut back, 5 bases at V and 2 bases at J, with 7 bases in the middle.

The CDR3 protein is CASSFGTGGPYEQYF. Written as DNA, the CDR3 is TGTGCCAGCAGCTTCGGGACAGGGGGTCCCTACGAGCAGTACTTC. The chain joins TRBV11-1 to TRBJ2-7; 11 positions agree with TRBD1. The CDR3 length is 15 residues. V dropped 3 bases and J dropped 2; count of bases not matched to a gene: 3. From germline, CDR1 is SGHAT and CDR2 FQDESV (reference sequence).

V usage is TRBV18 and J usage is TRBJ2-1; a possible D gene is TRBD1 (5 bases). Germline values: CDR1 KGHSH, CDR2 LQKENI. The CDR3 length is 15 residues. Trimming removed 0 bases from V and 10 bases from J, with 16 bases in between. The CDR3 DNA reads TGTGCCAGCTCACCACCGAAGGAGAGAAGGGGCGAGCAGTTCTTC. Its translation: CASSPPKERRGEQFF.

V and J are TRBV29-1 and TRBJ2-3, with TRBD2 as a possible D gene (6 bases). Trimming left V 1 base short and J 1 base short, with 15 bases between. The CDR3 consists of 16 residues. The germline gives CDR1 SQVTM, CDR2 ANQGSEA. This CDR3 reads CSVEAQAGIGTDTQYF. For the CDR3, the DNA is TGCAGCGTTGAAGCGCAGGCGGGAATTGGCACAGATACGCAGTATTTT.

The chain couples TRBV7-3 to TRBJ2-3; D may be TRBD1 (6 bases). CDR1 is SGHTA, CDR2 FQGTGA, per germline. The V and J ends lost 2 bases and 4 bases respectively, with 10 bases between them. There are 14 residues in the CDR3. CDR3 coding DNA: TGTGCCAGCAGCTTATCAGGGGTCCCAGATACGCAGTATTTT. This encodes CASSLSGVPDTQYF.

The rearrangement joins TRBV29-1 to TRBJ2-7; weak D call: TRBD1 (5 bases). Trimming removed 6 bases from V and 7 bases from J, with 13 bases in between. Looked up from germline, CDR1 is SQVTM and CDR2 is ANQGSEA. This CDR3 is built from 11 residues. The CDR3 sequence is CSVVRVQEQYF. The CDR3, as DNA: TGCAGCGTCGTCAGGGTACAGGAGCAGTACTTC.

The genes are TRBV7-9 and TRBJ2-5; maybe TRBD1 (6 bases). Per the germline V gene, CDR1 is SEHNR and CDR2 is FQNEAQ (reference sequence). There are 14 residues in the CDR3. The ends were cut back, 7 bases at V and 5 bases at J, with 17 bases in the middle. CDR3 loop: CASTRTQGRETQYF. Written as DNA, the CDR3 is TGTGCCAGCACCAGAACACAGGGACGGGAGACCCAGTACTTC.

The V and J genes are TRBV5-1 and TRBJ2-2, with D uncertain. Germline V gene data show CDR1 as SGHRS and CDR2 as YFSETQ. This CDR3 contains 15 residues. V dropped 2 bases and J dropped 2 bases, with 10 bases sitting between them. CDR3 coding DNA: TGCGCCAGCAGCTTTCTCGCCGAAAACACCGGGGAGCTGTTTTTT. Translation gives CASSFLAENTGELFF.

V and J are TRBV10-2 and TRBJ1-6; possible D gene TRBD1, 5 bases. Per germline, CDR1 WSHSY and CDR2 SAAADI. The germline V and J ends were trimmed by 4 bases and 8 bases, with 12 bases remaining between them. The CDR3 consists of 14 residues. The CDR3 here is CASSAAGEYSPLHF. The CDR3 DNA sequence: TGCGCCAGCAGTGCGGCGGGGGAATATTCACCCCTCCACTTT.

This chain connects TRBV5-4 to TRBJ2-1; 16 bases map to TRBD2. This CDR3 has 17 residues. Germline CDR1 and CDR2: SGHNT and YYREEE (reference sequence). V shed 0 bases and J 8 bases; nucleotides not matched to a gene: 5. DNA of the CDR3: TGTGCCAGCAGCTTGGCCCCCGGGACTAGCGGGAGGGATGAGCAGTTCTTC. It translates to CASSLAPGTSGRDEQFF.

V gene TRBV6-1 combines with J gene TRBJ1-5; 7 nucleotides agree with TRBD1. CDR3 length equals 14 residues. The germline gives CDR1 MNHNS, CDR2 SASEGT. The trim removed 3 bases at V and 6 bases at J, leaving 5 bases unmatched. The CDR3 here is CASSETGSGQPQHF. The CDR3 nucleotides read TGTGCCAGCAGTGAGACAGGGTCTGGTCAGCCCCAGCATTTT.

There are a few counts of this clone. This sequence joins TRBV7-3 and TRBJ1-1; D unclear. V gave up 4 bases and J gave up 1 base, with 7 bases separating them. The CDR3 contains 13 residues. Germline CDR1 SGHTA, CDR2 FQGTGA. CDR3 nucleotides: TGTGCCAGCAGCTCCTCTGAGAACACTGAAGCTTTCTTT. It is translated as CASSSSENTEAFF.